One sample yielded the 8 T cell receptor beta chains listed below, sequenced in a study of shared clonotypes between healthy human individuals (dated by TCRdb to 2019 to 2021). The library was made by the immunoSEQ multiplex PCR assay. TCRdb re-hosts the immuneACCESS table, in-frame sequences only. Its copies lack some clones; in the studies checked, an unresolved V gene accounts for under half of them, and the cause for the rest is not known. This sample is represented by about 490,000 clones; less than 80% of them were singletons. In total, the top ten clones hold 10% to 15% of the sample. The sample was PBMCs. The receptors stem from a woman aged 40 to 49 in good health. Some clones in this sample may be carry-over from other donors' samples.

The chain joins TRBV11-2 to TRBJ2-1, with unresolved D. Germline V gene sequence: CDR1 SGHAT, CDR2 FQNNGV. The V and J ends lost 5 bases and 6 bases respectively, with 17 bases between them. The CDR3 length is 15 residues. The DNA for the CDR3 is TGTGCCAGCAGCCGACTTCCGGGTCCCATCAATGAGCAGTTCTTC. It encodes CASSRLPGPINEQFF.

The genes are TRBV19 and TRBJ2-3; 10 bases fit TRBD2. Per the germline V gene, CDR1 is LNHDA and CDR2 is SQIVND (reference sequence). Trimming cost V 5 bases and J 5 bases; bases outside gene matches: 10. This CDR3 is 16 amino acids long. The CDR3 DNA is TGTGCCAGTAGTTATAGCGGGAGGCGTATACGAGATACGCAGTATTTT. Translating gives CASSYSGRRIRDTQYF.

In this sample, this clone turned up once. The chain is built from TRBV7-2 and TRBJ2-3; 7 nucleotides agree with TRBD2. V shed 0 bases and J 1 base; nucleotides not matched to a gene: 4. This CDR3 is 16 amino acids long. From germline, CDR1 is SGHTA and CDR2 FQGNSA. In DNA, the CDR3 is TGTGCCAGCAGCTTAGCTAGCCTAGCGGGCACAGATACGCAGTATTTT. This gives the protein CASSLASLAGTDTQYF.

This clone has just one count. The gene calls are TRBV7-8 and TRBJ2-6, with 8 nucleotides matching TRBD1. CDR3 length equals 17 residues. With 4 bases clipped from V and 2 bases from J, the junction kept 7 bases outside the gene matches. CDR1 SGHVS and CDR2 FQNEAQ come from the germline V gene. CDR3 in amino acids: CASSSKKTGAGANVLTF. CDR3 DNA sequence: TGTGCCAGCAGCTCAAAAAAGACAGGGGCTGGGGCCAACGTCCTGACTTTC.

This clone is labeled as medium-sized. Additional DNA sequences in this sample encode the identical CDR3. V and J are TRBV19 and TRBJ2-3; a possible D gene is TRBD1 (5 bases). Looked up from germline, CDR1 is LNHDA and CDR2 is SQIVND (reference sequence). V was pared by 2 bases and J by 5 bases, with 17 bases between. This CDR3 is built from 16 residues. The chain's CDR3 is CASSIRVGSDRDTQYF. For the CDR3, the DNA is TGTGCCAGTAGTATAAGAGTTGGGTCAGACAGAGATACGCAGTATTTT.

This clone was detected only a few times. The V gene is TRBV6-1, the J gene TRBJ1-1; no reliable D call. The CDR3 has 14 residues. Germline values: CDR1 MNHNS, CDR2 SASEGT. The V gene lost 7 bases and the J gene lost 1 base, with 13 bases spanning the gap. The CDR3 coding sequence is TGTGCCAGCACCGCCTCGATATCGAACACTGAAGCTTTCTTT. Translating gives CASTASISNTEAFF.

The chain recombines TRBV5-6 with TRBJ2-7; TRBD1 matches at 8 bases. There are 13 residues in the CDR3. Germline CDR1 is SGHDT and CDR2 is YYEEEE. The J segment lost 3 bases and the V segment lost 2 bases, leaving 1 base of the junction unmatched. The CDR3 DNA is TGTGCCAGCAGCTTCGGGACAGGCTACGAGCAGTACTTC. Amino acid sequence: CASSFGTGYEQYF.

The chain recombines TRBV2 with TRBJ1-5; the D gene is possibly TRBD1 (5 bases). Between the trimmed V and J ends, which lost 1 base and 10 bases, there was a span of 17 bases. The germline V gene encodes CDR1 SNHLY and CDR2 FYNNEI. The CDR3 extends over 15 amino acids. CDR3 region: CASSEDTGLWGPQHF. CDR3 DNA sequence: TGTGCCAGCAGTGAAGACACAGGTCTGTGGGGACCCCAGCATTTT.